This TCR beta chain is from a study of blood T cells in healthy people across ages. Points from the study as a whole: Long-lived and aged donors differed, with more naive CD4+ cells and higher diversity in the long-lived. Per million T cells, the diversity of TCR beta decreased roughly linearly as age advanced.

This clonotype was recorded a few times. Its antigen is unknown. Primed by a sample-barcoded 5' primer and a J-beta primer mix, a second PCR proceeded for 7 to 11 cycles. TCRdb analysed the 5' RACE reads with MiXCR anew, one entry per CDR3 protein. The sample lists over 450,000 distinct CDR3 sequences, around 24% occurring once. The same sample was also used in a study of T cells of mothers and their children. That work contributes: Donation came from three healthy Caucasian mothers together with their six children.

Sequenced sample: blood. This clonotype was sampled from a boy between 10 and 17 years old in good health.

CDR3 residues: CASTLGLAGNEQFF. CDR3 in DNA: TGTGCCAGCACACTGGGACTAGCGGGCAATGAGCAGTTCTTC. This chain connects TRBV28 to TRBJ2-1; 12 nucleotides agree with TRBD2. J was trimmed by 6 bases and V by 7 bases; bases with no gene match: 4. This CDR3 is built from 14 residues. CDR1 is MDHEN and CDR2 is SYDVKM in the germline V gene.